Listed below are T cell receptor beta chains from one sample, sequenced in a study of response to subunit inactivated influenza vaccine. In TCRdb, the RT-PCR reads were re-called with MiXCR into one record per CDR3 protein. The sample has about half a million distinct CDR3 sequences, approximately 9.9% seen once. This sample comprised PBMCs from blood, obtained 40 to 50 days after vaccination. These receptor sequences come from a man aged 50 to 60 who received an inactivated influenza vaccine. The CDR3 runs from the conserved cysteine through the conserved F or W. A D gene is named only where the DNA matches it firmly. Clone sizes are given selectively: once, few, many, or a class where the clone is expanded.

v_gene,abundance,d_gene,j_gene,CDR3nt,CDR3aa
TRBV15,few,-,TRBJ1-2,TGTGCCACCAGCAAACTGACGGTGCCCCCTGGCTACACCTTC,CATSKLTVPPGYTF
TRBV11-1,-,TRBD2,TRBJ2-3,TGTGCCAGCAGCTTAAAGGTTCCGAGACTAGCGGGAGGGCTCGGCTATACGCAGTATTTT,CASSLKVPRLAGGLGYTQYF
TRBV20-1,-,TRBD1,TRBJ2-3,TGCAGTGCTAGGACACAGGGGGCGAGAGAGAATACGCAGTATTTT,CSARTQGARENTQYF
TRBV29-1,few,-,TRBJ2-7,TGCAGCGTTGAGGGCATCGGGCCCTACGAGCAGTACTTC,CSVEGIGPYEQYF
TRBV4-2,-,-,TRBJ2-5,TGTGCCAGCAGCCAAGAGCTAGCGCTTAAAGAGACCCAGTACTTC,CASSQELALKETQYF
TRBV12-3/TRBV12-4,many,-,TRBJ2-1,TGTGCCAGCAGTTTAGGGGGAGATCCCTACAATGAGCAGTTCTTC,CASSLGGDPYNEQFF
TRBV7-2,-,-,TRBJ2-2,TGTGCCAGCAGCTTAAGCGGCAGTACGAACACCGGGGAGCTGTTTTTT,CASSLSGSTNTGELFF
TRBV9,few,TRBD2,TRBJ2-1,TGTGCCAGCAGCGCTTTAGCGGGGCCCTCCTACAATGAGCAGTTCTTC,CASSALAGPSYNEQFF
TRBV6-6,many,-,TRBJ1-2,TGTGCCAGCAGCGCCACAGGGAGATATGGCTACACCTTC,CASSATGRYGYTF
TRBV14,few,-,TRBJ1-6,TGTGCCAGCAGCCTTCTAAAGAATTCACCCCTCCACTTT,CASSLLKNSPLHF
TRBV20-1,few,-,TRBJ1-1,TGCAGTGCTCCCCGGGGGGGCACTGAAGCTTTCTTT,CSAPRGGTEAFF
TRBV20-1,few,TRBD2,TRBJ2-7,TGCAGTGCTCGAGCGGTGCGGGGGACGGGCGAGCAGTACTTC,CSARAVRGTGEQYF
TRBV3-1,few,TRBD2,TRBJ2-3,TGTGCCAGCAGCCAAGAGTTGGCGGGAGTGACGCAGTATTTT,CASSQELAGVTQYF
TRBV20-1,-,-,TRBJ2-5,TGCAGTGCAGAGGGGGGGCTAGCTGGTATTGAGACCCAGTACTTC,CSAEGGLAGIETQYF
TRBV10-3,many,TRBD2,TRBJ2-1,TGTGCCATCAGCCAGGAGAGCGGGGGGGCTTCAAATGAGCAGTTCTTC,CAISQESGGASNEQFF
TRBV7-9,-,-,TRBJ2-1,TGTGCCAGCAGCCGACCCGTAGGTCCGGGGATGAATGAGCAGTTCTTC,CASSRPVGPGMNEQFF
TRBV6-2/TRBV6-3,-,-,TRBJ2-7,TGTGCCAGCAGTTCGATCGACTATGGGAGATACGAGCAGTACTTC,CASSSIDYGRYEQYF
TRBV29-1,-,-,TRBJ1-5,TGCAGCGCCCGGGACAACTTCAATCAGCCCCAGCATTTT,CSARDNFNQPQHF
TRBV29-1,many,TRBD1,TRBJ2-7,TGCAGCGTTGCGAGGGACAGAAGATACGAGCAGTACTTC,CSVARDRRYEQYF
TRBV5-1,few,-,TRBJ2-1,TGCGCCAGCAGCTTCAATTCCCCGTCGGGTTTCGATGAGCAGTTCTTC,CASSFNSPSGFDEQFF
TRBV2,-,-,TRBJ2-5,TGTGCCAGCAAGGCGGGGCGTGAGACCCAGTACTTC,CASKAGRETQYF
TRBV24-1,many,-,TRBJ2-1,TGTGCCACCAGTGATTTTTGGAATGAGCAGTTCTTC,CATSDFWNEQFF
TRBV20-1,few,-,TRBJ2-7,TGCAGTGCTAGAGTCCTGGTGGCAGGGGGGCTCTACGAGCAGTACTTC,CSARVLVAGGLYEQYF
TRBV5-5,few,-,TRBJ2-7,TGTGCCAGCAGCCCCATGGCCAGGGAAGGCACCTACGAGCAGTACTTC,CASSPMAREGTYEQYF
TRBV11-1,-,TRBD2,TRBJ2-3,TGTGCCAGCAGCTTAGCGCCGGGACTAGCGGGGGTTAGTAGCACAGATACGCAGTATTTT,CASSLAPGLAGVSSTDTQYF
TRBV10-3,few,-,TRBJ2-7,TGTGCCATCAGTGAGCCCTACGGGGTCGAGCAGTACTTC,CAISEPYGVEQYF
TRBV7-6,-,-,TRBJ1-6,TGTGCCAGCAGCCCGCAACAGGGCTTAGGGTCACCCCTCCACTTT,CASSPQQGLGSPLHF
TRBV7-8,few,TRBD1,TRBJ2-1,TGTGCCAGCAGCACCTACGGGACAGAGAGCTCCTACAATGAGCAGTTCTTC,CASSTYGTESSYNEQFF
TRBV7-8,-,TRBD2,TRBJ2-5,TGTGCCAGCAGCGTACAGCGGGGGCCCAATCAAGAGACCCAGTACTTC,CASSVQRGPNQETQYF
TRBV2,few,-,TRBJ2-7,TGTGCCAGCAGTGAGTCGGGGGGCCGGGGCGAGCAGTACTTC,CASSESGGRGEQYF
TRBV20-1,-,-,TRBJ2-2,TGCAGTGCTAGAGATCTGGGCGGGTCCGGGGAGCTGTTTTTT,CSARDLGGSGELFF
TRBV5-1,-,-,TRBJ1-2,TGCGCCAGCAGCTTGCATACCGTCACCACGGCGAACAACTATGGCTACACCTTC,CASSLHTVTTANNYGYTF
TRBV12-3/TRBV12-4,many,-,TRBJ1-3,TGTGCCAGCAGAACGACAGACTCTGGAAACACCATATATTTT,CASRTTDSGNTIYF